This T cell receptor beta chain was sequenced in a study of early T cells in non-severe SARS-CoV-2 infection. Study details: RNA in bulk from unsorted whole blood was sequenced, and chains were unpaired.

Only a few counts were recorded for this clonotype. Its matching antigen is unknown. The germline V and J ends were trimmed by 1 base and 11 bases, with 16 bases remaining between them. Germline CDR1 is SGHAT and CDR2 is FQNNGV. This CDR3 has 14 residues. Study-level results: Missing private and CD4 specificities, VDJdb matching favored anti-spike CD8 responses.

Unique molecular identifiers tagged individual cDNA molecules. Via MiXCR, TCRdb re-called the 5' RACE reads, giving one row per CDR3 protein. The sample has roughly 69,000 distinct CDR3 sequences; roughly 10% are singletons. V usage is TRBV11-2 and J usage is TRBJ2-3; maybe TRBD2 (5 bases). This sample comprised whole blood, obtained at baseline. This TCR derives from an adult who was a healthcare worker with PCR-confirmed SARS-CoV-2 infection or an uninfected control (not recorded which). The chain's CDR3 is CASSLALTAGVQYF. The CDR3 DNA follows: TGTGCCAGCAGCTTAGCCCTCACCGCGGGTGTGCAGTATTTT.